The entry below gives a single T cell receptor (beta chain) sequence along with its context. The antigen this receptor binds is unknown. One base away there is no much larger clone; base qualities are not given. This specimen comes from a study of OX40 agonist ivuxolimab in advanced cancers. About the investigation overall: The costimulatory receptor OX40 (CD134) was targeted by ivuxolimab, a fully human IgG2 agonistic monoclonal antibody. In the dose-escalation cohort, 82.7% of patients were male, and the mean age was around 60 years, with a range of about 23 to 85. Intravenous ivuxolimab was administered to patients every 2 weeks at six dose levels: 0.01, 0.1, 0.3, 1.5, 3 and 10 mg/kg. Three dose-escalation patients achieved partial responses, one with hepatocellular carcinoma and two with cutaneous melanoma. Peripheral TCRbeta sequencing aimed to test whether ivuxolimab altered TCR sequence diversity and caused clonal T-cell expansion. Of the roughly 52 dose-escalation patients, hepatocellular carcinoma was present in some 19, melanoma in approximately 15, renal cell carcinoma in 9 and head and neck cancer in 9. Patients were allowed to have had prior anti-PD-1, anti-PD-L1 or anti-CTLA-4 therapy, and roughly 40% of the dose-escalation patients had previously received checkpoint inhibitors. The paper covers the monotherapy dose-escalation part of the phase I ivuxolimab trial, which included N ≈ 54 patients.

Patients with a history of autoimmune disease or receiving systemic immunosuppression were excluded from the trial. Peripheral blood for TCR sequencing was collected from all dose cohorts at baseline, on cycle 4 day 1, and on cycle 7 day 1. The samples were drawn from a first-in-human, open-label, multicenter phase I dose-escalation trial of ivuxolimab. Adults with locally advanced or metastatic melanoma, renal cell carcinoma, hepatocellular carcinoma or head and neck squamous cell carcinoma were enrolled in the trial. Before TCR sequencing, CD4+ T cells and CD8+ T cells were sorted from peripheral blood as separate populations. Genomic DNA was isolated from the sorted cells so that the TCRbeta CDR3 region could be sequenced. The immunoSEQ Assay was used to sequence the TCRbeta CDR3 regions. The table was pulled from immuneACCESS by TCRdb, which kept in-frame rearrangements only. Such tables lose some clones; where checked, under half of the loss comes from unresolved V genes, and the rest has no known cause. Present in this sample are over 90,000 clones, around 90% of which were seen just once. More than 0.15% of the sample rests with the top ten.

Relative to germline, V is missing 5 bases and J is missing 6 bases, with 7 bases of the junction outside any gene match. Via the germline V gene (reference sequence), CDR1 is SEHNR and CDR2 FQNEAQ. The CDR3 spans 14 residues, from the cysteine through the phenylalanine. Only the CDR3 DNA is retained, 42 bases long and in frame from the first base. The paper's findings and limits, for the study overall: On average, CD8+ T cells showed more expanded clones than CD4+ T cells after ivuxolimab. In partial responders in the 0.1-3.0 mg/kg groups, normalized peripheral clonal expansion was found to be among the lowest, especially among CD8+ T cells. Low levels of normalized T-cell clonal expansion were also shown by some nonresponding patients. The antigen specificity of the clonally expanded peripheral T cells was not determined. At doses from 0.1 to 3.0 mg/kg, clonal expansion was seen in both CD4+ and CD8+ blood T cells between baseline and week 6.

The clonotype was recovered from an adult with an advanced solid tumor such as melanoma, head and neck, liver or kidney cancer. Sequences were derived from CD4+ or CD8+ T cells sorted from blood, sampled in a trial of the OX40 agonist ivuxolimab. The receptor chain draws on TRBV7-9 and TRBJ2-7; 10 of the junction bases match TRBD2. The nucleotides read TGTGCCAGCAGCCGCACTAGCGGGATCGTCGAGCAGTACTTC. This encodes CASSRTSGIVEQYF. Extended through the reference TRBV7-9 and TRBJ2-7 proteins, this CDR3 yields the full variable domain: DTGVSQNPRHKITKRGQNVTFRCDPISEHNRLYWYRQTLGQGPEFLTYFQNEAQLEKSRLLSDRFSAERPKGSFSTLEIQRTEQGDSAMYLCASSRTSGIVEQYFGPGTRLTVT.